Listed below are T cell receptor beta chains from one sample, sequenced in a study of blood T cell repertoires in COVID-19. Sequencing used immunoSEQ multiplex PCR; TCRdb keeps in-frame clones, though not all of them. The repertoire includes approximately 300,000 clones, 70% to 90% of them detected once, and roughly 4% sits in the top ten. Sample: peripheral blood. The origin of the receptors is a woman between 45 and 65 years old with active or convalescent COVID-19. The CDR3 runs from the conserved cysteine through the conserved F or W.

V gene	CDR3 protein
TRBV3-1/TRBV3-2	CASSIRDRGSGYNEQFF
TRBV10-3	CAISPSAGTGGNTGELFF
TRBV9	CASSVAGVSGNTIYF
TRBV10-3	CATGKSGGQYNEQFF
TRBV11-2	CASSLTGKGTEAFF
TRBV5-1	CASSLGGTSLQETQYF
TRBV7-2	CASSSNRDNEQFF
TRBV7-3	CASSSRTGGNNEQFF
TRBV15	CATLRTWDTEAFF
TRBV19	CASSMPRAILGNEQFF
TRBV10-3	CATLGQVQGGELFF
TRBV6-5	CASSYFDSLNTEAFF
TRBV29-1	CSVESIATGELNTQYF
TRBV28	CASSFSGRADTQYF
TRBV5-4	CASGGLAGGHSGTGELFF
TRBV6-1	CASSETGVYGYTF
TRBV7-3	CASSFSGSPETQYF
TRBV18	CASSPGSGGETQYF
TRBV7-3	CASSPTGGFSYEQYF
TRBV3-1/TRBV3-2	CASSFQGTNTEAFF
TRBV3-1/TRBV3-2	CASSRQGLANEKLFF
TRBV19	CASSRQGAGSPLHF
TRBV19	CASTGGYREAFF
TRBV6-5	CASSYGTENEKLFF
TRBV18	CASSRDRVSEQYF
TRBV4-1	CASSQGRDGRGETQYF
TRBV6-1	CASSDLTDTQYF
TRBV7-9	CASSTRDGNTEAFF
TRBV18	CASSPQPGQNTGELFF
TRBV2	CASSEGGTGSQPQHF
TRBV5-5	CASSLNRENYGYTF
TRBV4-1	CASSQAGPSGNTIYF
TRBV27	CASSLDPTGETKNIQYF
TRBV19	CASSIVTGEDYGYTF
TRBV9	CASSTSAANTGELFF
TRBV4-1	CASSQVGTSTDTQYF
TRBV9	CASSAPGPGAFF
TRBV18	CASSPGRGIGAEAFF
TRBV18	CASSPPGATNEKLFF
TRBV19	CASSNTGGREQFF
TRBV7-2	CASSLSTGNQPQHF
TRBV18	CASSPPSTSGSSYNEQFF
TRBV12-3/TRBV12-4	CASSFGGRPEAFF
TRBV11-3	CASSLSPSEETQYF
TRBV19	CASSWTVDSTDTQYF